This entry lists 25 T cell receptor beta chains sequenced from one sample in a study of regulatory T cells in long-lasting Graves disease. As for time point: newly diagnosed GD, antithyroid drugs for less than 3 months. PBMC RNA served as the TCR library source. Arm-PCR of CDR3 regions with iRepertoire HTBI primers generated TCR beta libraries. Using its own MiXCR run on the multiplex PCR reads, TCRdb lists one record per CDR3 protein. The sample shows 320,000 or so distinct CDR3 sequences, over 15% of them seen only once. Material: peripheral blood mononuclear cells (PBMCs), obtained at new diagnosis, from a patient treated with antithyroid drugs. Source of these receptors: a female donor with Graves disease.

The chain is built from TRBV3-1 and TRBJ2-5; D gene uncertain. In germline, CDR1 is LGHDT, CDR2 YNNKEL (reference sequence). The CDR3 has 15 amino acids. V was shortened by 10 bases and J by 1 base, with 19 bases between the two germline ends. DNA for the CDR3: TGTGCCACCTCCCCCATCCTTGGGGTCCAAGAGACCCAGTACTTC. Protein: CATSPILGVQETQYF.

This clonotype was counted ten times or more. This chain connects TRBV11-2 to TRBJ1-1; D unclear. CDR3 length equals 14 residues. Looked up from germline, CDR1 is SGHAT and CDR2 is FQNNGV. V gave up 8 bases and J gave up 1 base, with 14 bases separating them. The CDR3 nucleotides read TGTGCCAGCCAGGTGGGAAAGGCGAACACTGAAGCTTTCTTT. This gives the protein CASQVGKANTEAFF.

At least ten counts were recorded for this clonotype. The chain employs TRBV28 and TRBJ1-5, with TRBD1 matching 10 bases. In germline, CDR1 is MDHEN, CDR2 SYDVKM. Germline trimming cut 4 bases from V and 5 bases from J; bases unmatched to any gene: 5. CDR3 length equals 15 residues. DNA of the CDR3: TGTGCCAGCAGTTCCGGGACAGGGGTTCATCAGCCCCAGCATTTT. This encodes CASSSGTGVHQPQHF.

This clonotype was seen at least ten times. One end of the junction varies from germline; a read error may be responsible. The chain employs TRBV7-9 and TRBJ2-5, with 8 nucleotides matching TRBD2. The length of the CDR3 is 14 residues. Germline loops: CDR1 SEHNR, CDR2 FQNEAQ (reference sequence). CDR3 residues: CAGSHGREEETQYF. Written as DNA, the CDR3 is TGTGCCGGCAGCCATGGGCGGGAGGAGGAGACCCAGTACTTC.

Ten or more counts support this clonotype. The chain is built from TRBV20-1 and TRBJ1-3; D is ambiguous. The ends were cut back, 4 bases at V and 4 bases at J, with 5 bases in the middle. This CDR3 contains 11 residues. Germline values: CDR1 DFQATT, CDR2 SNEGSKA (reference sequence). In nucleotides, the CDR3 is TGCAGTGCTAAAGGAGGAAACACCATATATTTT. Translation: CSAKGGNTIYF.

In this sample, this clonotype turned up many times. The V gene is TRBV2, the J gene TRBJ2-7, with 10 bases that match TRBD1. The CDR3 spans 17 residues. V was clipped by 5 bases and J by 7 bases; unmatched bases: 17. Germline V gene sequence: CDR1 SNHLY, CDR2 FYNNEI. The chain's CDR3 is CASSRRTPGTGEWEQYF. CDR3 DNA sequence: TGTGCCAGCAGTCGTCGTACACCCGGGACAGGGGAGTGGGAGCAGTACTTC. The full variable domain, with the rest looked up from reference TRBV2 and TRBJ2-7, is EPEVTQTPSHQVTQMGQEVILRCVPISNHLYFYWYRQILGQKVEFLVSFYNNEISEKSEIFDDQFSVERPDGSNFTLKIRSTKLEDSAMYFCASSRRTPGTGEWEQYFGPGTRLTVT.

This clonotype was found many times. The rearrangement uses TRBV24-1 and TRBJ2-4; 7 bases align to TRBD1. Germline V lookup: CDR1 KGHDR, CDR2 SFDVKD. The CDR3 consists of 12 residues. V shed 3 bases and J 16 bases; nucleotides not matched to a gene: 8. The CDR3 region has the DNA TGTGCCACCAGTGATGTACCGGGACAGCGTTACTTC. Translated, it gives CATSDVPGQRYF.

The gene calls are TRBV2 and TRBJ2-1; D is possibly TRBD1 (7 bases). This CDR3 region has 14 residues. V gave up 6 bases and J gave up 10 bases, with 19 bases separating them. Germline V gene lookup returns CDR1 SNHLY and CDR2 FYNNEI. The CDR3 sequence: CASSRTGAGGEQFF. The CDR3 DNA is TGTGCCAGCAGCAGAACAGGGGCCGGGGGCGAGCAGTTCTTC. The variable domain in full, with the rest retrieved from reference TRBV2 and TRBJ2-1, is EPEVTQTPSHQVTQMGQEVILRCVPISNHLYFYWYRQILGQKVEFLVSFYNNEISEKSEIFDDQFSVERPDGSNFTLKIRSTKLEDSAMYFCASSRTGAGGEQFFGPGTRLTVL.

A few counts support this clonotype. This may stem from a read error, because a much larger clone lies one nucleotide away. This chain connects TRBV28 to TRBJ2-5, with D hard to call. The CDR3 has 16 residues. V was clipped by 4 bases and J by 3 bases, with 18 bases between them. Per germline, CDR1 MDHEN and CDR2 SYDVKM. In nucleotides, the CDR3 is TGTGCCAGCAGTTCCCCCGACGGGCTAATGGAAGAGACCCAGTACTTC. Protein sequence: CASSSPDGLMEETQYF.

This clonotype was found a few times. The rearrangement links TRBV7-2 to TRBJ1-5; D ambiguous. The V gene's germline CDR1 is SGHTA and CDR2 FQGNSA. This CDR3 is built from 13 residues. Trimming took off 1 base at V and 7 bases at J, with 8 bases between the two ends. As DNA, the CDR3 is TGTGCCAGCAGCTTAGAGCGACAACAGCCCCAGCATTTT. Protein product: CASSLERQQPQHF.

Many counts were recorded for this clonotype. Written as DNA, the CDR3 is TGTGCCAGCAGTTTAGCGCGGGTGAACACTGAAGCTTTCTTT. Protein: CASSLARVNTEAFF. V gene TRBV12-3 or TRBV12-4 combines with J gene TRBJ1-1; D unresolved. V shed 0 bases and J shed 0 bases, with 5 bases lying between them. The CDR3 has 14 amino acids.

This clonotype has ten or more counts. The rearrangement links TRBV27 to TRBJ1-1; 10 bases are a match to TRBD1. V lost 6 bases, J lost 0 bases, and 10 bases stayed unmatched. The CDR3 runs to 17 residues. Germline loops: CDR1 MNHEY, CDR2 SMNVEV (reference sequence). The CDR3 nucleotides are TGTGCCAGCAGGGAAAGGGGGACAGGGGCGTTGAACACTGAAGCTTTCTTT. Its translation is CASRERGTGALNTEAFF.

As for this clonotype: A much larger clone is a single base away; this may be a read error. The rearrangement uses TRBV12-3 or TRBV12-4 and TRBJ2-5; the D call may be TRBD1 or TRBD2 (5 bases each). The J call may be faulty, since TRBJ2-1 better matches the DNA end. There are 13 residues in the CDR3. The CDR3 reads CASSFGAAHEQFF. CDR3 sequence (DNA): TGTGCCAGCAGTTTCGGGGCGGCCCACGAGCAGTTCTTC.

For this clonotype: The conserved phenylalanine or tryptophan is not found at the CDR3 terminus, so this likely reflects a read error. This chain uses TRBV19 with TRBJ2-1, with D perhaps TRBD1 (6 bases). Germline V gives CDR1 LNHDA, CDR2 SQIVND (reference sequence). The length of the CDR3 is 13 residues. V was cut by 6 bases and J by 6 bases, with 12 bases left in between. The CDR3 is CASRFSGANEQFS. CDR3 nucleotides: TGTGCCAGTAGATTCTCAGGGGCCAATGAGCAGTTCTCC.

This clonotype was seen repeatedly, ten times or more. The CDR3 nucleotides read TGTGCCAGCAGCTTATGGGGACAACCCTACGAGCAGTACTTC. Translation gives CASSLWGQPYEQYF. The chain combines TRBV11-1 with TRBJ2-7, with D maybe TRBD1 (6 bases). Germline V CDR1 and CDR2: SGHAT, FQDESV (reference sequence). Trimming cost V 2 bases and J 2 bases, with 10 bases left between them. There are 14 residues in the CDR3.

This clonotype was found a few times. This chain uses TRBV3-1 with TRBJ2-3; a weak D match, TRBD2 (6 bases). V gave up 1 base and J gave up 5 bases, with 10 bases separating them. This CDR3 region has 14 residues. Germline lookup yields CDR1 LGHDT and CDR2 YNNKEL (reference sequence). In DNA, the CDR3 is TGTGCCAGCAGCCAAGGGCTAGCGCGAGATACGCAGTATTTT. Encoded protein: CASSQGLARDTQYF.

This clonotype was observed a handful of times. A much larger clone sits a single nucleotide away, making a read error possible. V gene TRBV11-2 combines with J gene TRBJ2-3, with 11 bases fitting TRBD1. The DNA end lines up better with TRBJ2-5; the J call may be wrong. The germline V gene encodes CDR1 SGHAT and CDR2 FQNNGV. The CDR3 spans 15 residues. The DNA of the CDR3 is TGTGCCAGCAGCTCAGACCGGGACAGGGGGGGGACCCAGTACTTC. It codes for CASSSDRDRGGTQYF.

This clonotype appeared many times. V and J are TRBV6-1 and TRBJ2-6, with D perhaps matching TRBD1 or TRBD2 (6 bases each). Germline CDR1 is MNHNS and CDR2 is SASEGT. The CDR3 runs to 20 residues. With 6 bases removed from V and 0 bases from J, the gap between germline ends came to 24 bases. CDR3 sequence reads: CASSRTNTGGVNSGANVLTF. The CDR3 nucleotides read TGTGCCAGCAGCCGTACCAATACCGGGGGCGTGAACTCTGGGGCCAACGTCCTGACTTTC.

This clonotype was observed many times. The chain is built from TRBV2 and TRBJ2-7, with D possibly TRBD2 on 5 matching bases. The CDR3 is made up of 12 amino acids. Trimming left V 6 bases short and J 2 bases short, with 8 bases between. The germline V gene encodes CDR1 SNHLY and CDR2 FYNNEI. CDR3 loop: CASRDSTYEQYF. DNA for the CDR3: TGTGCCAGCAGGGACTCAACCTACGAGCAGTACTTC.

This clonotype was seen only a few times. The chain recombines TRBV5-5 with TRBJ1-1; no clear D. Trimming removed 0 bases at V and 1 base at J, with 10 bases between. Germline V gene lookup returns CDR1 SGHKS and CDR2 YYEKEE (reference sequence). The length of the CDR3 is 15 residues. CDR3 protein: CASSLDDWGNTEAFF. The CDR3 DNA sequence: TGTGCCAGCAGCTTGGATGACTGGGGGAACACTGAAGCTTTCTTT.

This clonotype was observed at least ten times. The CDR3 coding sequence is TGTGCCAGCAGTAAAATACCGGGACTAGCGGTCCCCCGGGATGAGCAGTTCTTC. This gives the protein CASSKIPGLAVPRDEQFF. V is TRBV28 and J is TRBJ2-1; 11 positions agree with TRBD2. Germline trimming cut 5 bases from V and 8 bases from J; bases unmatched to any gene: 17. The germline V gene encodes CDR1 MDHEN and CDR2 SYDVKM. The CDR3 totals 18 residues. The full variable domain, with the rest looked up from reference TRBV28 and TRBJ2-1, is DVKVTQSSRYLVKRTGEKVFLECVQDMDHENMFWYRQDPGLGLRLIYFSYDVKMKEKGDIPEGYSVSREKKERFSLILESASTNQTSMYLCASSKIPGLAVPRDEQFFGPGTRLTVL.

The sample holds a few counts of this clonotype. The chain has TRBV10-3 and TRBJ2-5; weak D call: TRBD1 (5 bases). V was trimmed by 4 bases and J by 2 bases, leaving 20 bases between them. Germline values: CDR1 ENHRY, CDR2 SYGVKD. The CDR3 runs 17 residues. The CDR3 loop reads CAISGVGARQTQETQYF. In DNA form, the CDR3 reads TGTGCCATCAGTGGAGTAGGGGCACGACAAACTCAAGAGACCCAGTACTTC.

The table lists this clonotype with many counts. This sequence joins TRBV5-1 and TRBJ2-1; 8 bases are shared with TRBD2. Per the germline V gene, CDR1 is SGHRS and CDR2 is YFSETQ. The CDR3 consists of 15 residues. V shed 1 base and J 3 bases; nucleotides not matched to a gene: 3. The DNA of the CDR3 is TGCGCCAGCAGCTTGACGGGAGGGCTCTACAATGAGCAGTTCTTC. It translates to CASSLTGGLYNEQFF.

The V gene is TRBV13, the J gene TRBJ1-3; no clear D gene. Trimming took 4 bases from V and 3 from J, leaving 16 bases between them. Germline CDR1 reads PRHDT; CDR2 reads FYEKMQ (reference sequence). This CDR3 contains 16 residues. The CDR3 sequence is CASSSSPWESGNTIYF. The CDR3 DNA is TGTGCCAGCAGCTCCTCGCCGTGGGAAAGTGGAAACACCATATATTTT.

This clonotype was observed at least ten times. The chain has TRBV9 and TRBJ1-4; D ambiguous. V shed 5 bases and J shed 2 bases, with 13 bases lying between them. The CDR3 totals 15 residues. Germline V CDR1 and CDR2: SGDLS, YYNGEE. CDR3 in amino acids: CASSVDGRTNEKLFF. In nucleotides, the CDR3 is TGTGCCAGCAGTGTTGACGGGCGCACTAATGAAAAACTGTTTTTT.